This TCR beta chain came from a study of vaccination effects on CD4 cells after COVID-19. This clone appeared a few times. Its antigen is unidentified. Once cultured for under 11 days, the cells underwent separation to obtain CD4+ T cells. The participants, recipients of two vaccine doses, got either BNT162b2 or mRNA-1273. CDR3 length: 14 amino acids. Germline V CDR1 and CDR2: LGHNA, YSLEER. V was cut by 0 bases and J by 4 bases, with 4 bases left in between. Sequencing used immunoSEQ multiplex PCR; TCRdb keeps in-frame clones, though not all of them. The table shows some 9,800 clones, with about 75% occurring only once.

This chain uses TRBV4-3 with TRBJ1-6; D is uncertain. This specimen consisted of CD4+ T cells from PBMCs cultured without peptide, obtained after COVID-19 vaccination. The receptor was isolated from a human donor who received a COVID-19 vaccine. For the CDR3, the DNA is TGCGCCAGCAGCCAAGACCAGTATAATTCACCCCTCCACTTT. Protein sequence: CASSQDQYNSPLHF.